The 2 T cell receptor beta chains below were found in one sample sequenced in a study of cytomegalovirus exposure and HLA in healthy donors. Primers included in the PCR were 60 Vbeta and 13 Jbeta primers. TCRdb's table, derived via immunoSEQ multiplex PCR, lists solely in-frame clones and lacks some. This sample has roughly 150,000 clones; around 86% occur once, and the top ten carry around 0.91%. The sample comprised PBMCs. These receptors came from a girl aged 2 to 10 in good health and CMV-seropositive.

The rearrangement links TRBV2 to TRBJ2-7; TRBD2 matches 8 bases. The CDR3 is 13 residues long. With V trimmed by 5 bases and J by 6 bases, 6 bases remained unmatched. In germline, CDR1 is SNHLY, CDR2 FYNNEI. The CDR3 region is CASSREGRSEQYF. The CDR3 nucleotides are TGTGCCAGCAGTCGGGAGGGCCGCAGCGAGCAGTACTTC.

Points on this clone: At the DNA level, this CDR3 is encoded by other sequences in the same sample as well. This rearrangement joins TRBV7-3 to TRBJ1-2; 8 bases are a match to TRBD1. Unmatched junction bases numbered 4, after V lost 5 bases and J lost 5 bases. The germline CDR1 and CDR2 sequences are SGHTA and FQGTGA. The CDR3 runs 13 residues. CDR3 protein: CASSRGQGYGYTF. The CDR3 nucleotides read TGTGCCAGCAGCCGAGGACAGGGATATGGCTACACCTTC.